These T cell receptor beta chains were read from a single sample in a study of T cells in Graves' hyperthyroidism and ophthalmopathy. In TCRdb, the multiplex PCR reads were re-called with MiXCR into one record per CDR3 protein. Of roughly 400,000 distinct CDR3 sequences in the sample, over 11% were seen once. The sequencing sample was made of blood. The receptors shown here come from a man between 45 and 60 years old with Graves' ophthalmopathy. Both conserved end residues are part of each CDR3. The D gene is left open where the match is weak. Clone size is shown for a subset of rows, as once, few, many or a class of expanded clone.

clone_size j_call d_call v_call cdr3_aa cdr3_nt
many TRBJ2-1 . TRBV10-3 CATSGGGSPNEQFF TGTGCCACCTCGGGGGGCGGGAGCCCTAATGAGCAGTTCTTC
. TRBJ2-5 TRBD2 TRBV19 CASRAVAGGLLGETQYF TGTGCCAGTAGGGCGGTAGCGGGAGGCCTACTAGGGGAGACCCAGTACTTC
many TRBJ2-7 TRBD2 TRBV14 CASSQGLAGTYEQYF TGTGCCAGCAGCCAAGGACTAGCGGGAACTTACGAGCAGTACTTC
many TRBJ2-7 TRBD2 TRBV20-1 CSASGTSGGSYEQYF TGCAGTGCTTCAGGGACTAGCGGCGGCTCCTACGAGCAGTACTTC
many TRBJ2-5 . TRBV28 CASSLGDQETQYF TGTGCCAGCAGTTTAGGGGACCAAGAGACCCAGTACTTC
many TRBJ1-1 TRBD1 TRBV7-3 CASSLNRGEAFF TGTGCCAGCAGCTTAAACAGGGGTGAAGCTTTCTTT
few TRBJ2-3 . TRBV12-3/TRBV12-4 CASSLRATDTQYF TGTGCCAGCAGTTTAAGGGCCACAGATACGCAGTATTTT
. TRBJ2-7 . TRBV6-1 CASRRTPPGSYEQYF TGTGCCAGCAGACGGACCCCGCCTGGATCCTACGAGCAGTACTTC
few TRBJ2-7 . TRBV5-1 CASSLLESYEQYF TGCGCCAGCAGCTTGCTCGAATCCTACGAGCAGTACTTC
few TRBJ2-1 . TRBV9 CASSVAGASYNEQFF TGTGCCAGCAGCGTAGCGGGGGCCTCCTACAATGAGCAGTTCTTC
. TRBJ2-1 TRBD2 TRBV7-3 CASSLKLAGEQFF TGTGCCAGCAGCTTAAAACTAGCGGGTGAGCAGTTCTTC
many TRBJ2-7 . TRBV27 CASSAWDRTYEQYF TGTGCCAGCAGTGCCTGGGACCGTACCTACGAGCAGTACTTC
few TRBJ2-7 TRBD2 TRBV12-5 CASGLVTGTSGGGEQYF TGTGCTAGTGGTTTGGTTACCGGGACTAGCGGAGGGGGAGAGCAGTACTTC
many TRBJ2-1 TRBD2 TRBV3-1 CASSHTASGNEQFF TGTGCCAGCAGCCATACGGCTAGCGGCAATGAGCAGTTCTTC
many TRBJ2-3 TRBD2 TRBV30 CAWTGGTSSADTQYF TGTGCCTGGACTGGCGGGACTAGCTCCGCAGATACGCAGTATTTT
many TRBJ1-2 TRBD1 TRBV3-1 CASSQTGNYGYTF TGTGCCAGCAGCCAGACAGGGAACTATGGCTACACCTTC
few TRBJ2-2 . TRBV12-3/TRBV12-4 CASRKDRNTGELFF TGTGCCAGCAGGAAAGACCGAAACACCGGGGAGCTGTTTTTT
. TRBJ2-5 TRBD2 TRBV6-1 CASSERGLAGSWTQYF TGTGCCAGCAGTGAGAGGGGACTAGCGGGGTCATGGACCCAGTACTTC
many TRBJ2-1 . TRBV20-1 CSARHRAGGNGEQFF TGCAGTGCTAGACATCGGGCAGGGGGGAACGGTGAGCAGTTCTTC
. TRBJ2-1 . TRBV6-5 CASSYPGANEQFF TGTGCCAGCAGTTACCCGGGAGCCAATGAGCAGTTCTTC
many TRBJ2-7 TRBD2 TRBV28 CASSLAGTSGSSYEQYF TGTGCCAGCAGCCTCGCAGGGACTAGCGGGAGTTCCTACGAGCAGTACTTC
many TRBJ1-3 . TRBV7-8 CASSPRGPSGNTIYF TGTGCCAGCAGCCCCCGGGGGCCTTCTGGAAACACCATATATTTT
many TRBJ2-1 TRBD2 TRBV5-1 CASSFLTSGIYNEQFF TGCGCCAGCAGCTTCTTGACTAGCGGGATCTACAATGAGCAGTTCTTC
. TRBJ2-7 . TRBV20-1 CSAELEAGAYEQYF TGCAGTGCCGAGTTAGAGGCCGGAGCCTACGAGCAGTACTTC
many TRBJ2-7 . TRBV9 CASSVGHRIYYEQYF TGTGCCAGCAGCGTGGGACACAGGATCTACTACGAGCAGTACTTC
few TRBJ2-3 TRBD2 TRBV10-3 CAISEITSGRRYNSTDTQYF TGTGCCATCAGTGAGATAACTAGCGGGAGGAGGTACAATAGCACAGATACGCAGTATTTT
many TRBJ1-3 TRBD1 TRBV3-1 CASSQLGQGLVGNTIYF TGTGCCAGCAGCCAACTAGGACAGGGATTAGTAGGAAACACCATATATTTT
many TRBJ2-7 TRBD2 TRBV6-2/TRBV6-3 CASSLIGLDRYEQYF TGTGCCAGCAGTTTGATAGGACTAGACCGTTACGAGCAGTACTTC
. TRBJ2-7 . TRBV19 CASSTLGDFSYEQYF TGTGCCAGTAGTACTTTGGGGGACTTCTCCTACGAGCAGTACTTC
many TRBJ2-1 TRBD2 TRBV3-1 CASSPISGRHEQFF TGTGCCAGCAGCCCCATTAGCGGGAGGCATGAGCAGTTCTTC
many TRBJ1-2 . TRBV2 CASSETRRANYGYTF TGTGCCAGCAGTGAAACCCGACGCGCTAACTATGGCTACACCTTC
many TRBJ2-7 . TRBV20-1 CKLDNFYEQYF TGCAAGTTGGACAATTTCTACGAGCAGTACTTC
. TRBJ1-1 . TRBV19 CASSIRTVFSPTEAFF TGTGCCAGTAGTATCAGGACAGTGTTTTCACCCACTGAAGCTTTCTTT
many TRBJ2-2 . TRBV20-1 CSARDMTGGELFF TGCAGTGCTAGAGATATGACGGGCGGGGAGCTGTTTTTT
few TRBJ1-1 . TRBV14 CASSQDFGPGARTEAFF TGTGCCAGCAGCCAAGATTTCGGACCGGGGGCGCGAACTGAAGCTTTCTTT
many TRBJ1-2 TRBD1 TRBV5-5 CASSNGQGINYGYTF TGTGCCAGCAGCAACGGACAGGGAATTAACTATGGCTACACCTTC